A single sample gave rise to the 32 T cell receptor beta chains below, sequenced in a study of T cell changes during pregnancy in multiple sclerosis (dated 2019 in TCRdb). The library was built by means of the immunoSEQ multiplex PCR assay. This is the immuneACCESS table as TCRdb keeps it, with only in-frame sequences that have V and J called. A part of the clones is gone; compared with another copy, unresolved V genes explain less than half, and the rest is unexplained. The sample table shows around 79,000 clones, and 75% to 95% are seen once. Together, the top ten hold about 0.52% of the sample. The source material was CD4+ T cells from peripheral blood mononuclear cells, sampled in the second trimester of pregnancy. The receptors shown here come from a female donor with multiple sclerosis, enrolled in a pregnancy study.

The chain recombines TRBV7-9 with TRBJ2-1, with D perhaps matching TRBD2 (7 bases). V was clipped by 5 bases and J by 12 bases, with 14 bases between them. The CDR3 totals 12 residues. CDR1 and CDR2 from the germline V gene are SEHNR and FQNEAQ (reference sequence). The DNA for the CDR3 is TGTGCCAGCAGCCCGGGGGCTAGCGGGCAGTTCTTC. Protein product: CASSPGASGQFF. The entire variable domain, with the rest obtained from reference TRBV7-9 and TRBJ2-1, is as follows: DTGVSQNPRHKITKRGQNVTFRCDPISEHNRLYWYRQTLGQGPEFLTYFQNEAQLEKSRLLSDRFSAERPKGSFSTLEIQRTEQGDSAMYLCASSPGASGQFFGPGTRLTVL.

V and J are TRBV5-1 and TRBJ2-1; TRBD2 agrees at 8 bases. With 4 bases clipped from V and 8 bases from J, the junction kept 8 bases outside the gene matches. This CDR3 is built from 14 residues. CDR1 and CDR2 from the germline V gene are SGHRS and YFSETQ. The chain's CDR3 is CASSKGLEGYEQFF. CDR3 bases: TGCGCCAGCAGCAAGGGACTAGAAGGGTATGAGCAGTTCTTC.

The rearrangement links TRBV5-1 to TRBJ2-1; 11 bases map to TRBD1. The trim removed 4 bases at V and 7 bases at J, leaving 7 bases unmatched. In germline, CDR1 is SGHRS, CDR2 YFSETQ. This CDR3 contains 15 residues. The CDR3 loop reads CASSHRDRGMNEQFF. CDR3 DNA sequence: TGCGCCAGCAGCCACCGGGACAGGGGGATGAATGAGCAGTTCTTC.

The chain carries TRBV5-1 and TRBJ1-2; no definite D call. Germline V gene data show CDR1 as SGHRS and CDR2 as YFSETQ. Trimming removed 4 bases at V and 5 bases at J, with 15 bases between. The CDR3 consists of 14 residues. In DNA form, the CDR3 reads TGCGCCAGCAGCCCCGAGAGGTTCTTATATGGCTACACCTTC. Translating it yields CASSPERFLYGYTF. Full variable domain (rest looked up from reference TRBV5-1 and TRBJ1-2): KAGVTQTPRYLIKTRGQQVTLSCSPISGHRSVSWYQQTPGQGLQFLFEYFSETQRNKGNFPGRFSGRQFSNSRSEMNVSTLELGDSALYLCASSPERFLYGYTFGSGTRLTVV.

This clone was found once. This chain uses TRBV15 with TRBJ1-1; weak D call: TRBD1 (6 bases). The germline gives CDR1 LNHNV, CDR2 YYDKDF (reference sequence). V was shortened by 0 bases and J by 5 bases, with 10 bases between the two germline ends. The CDR3 runs to 14 residues. CDR3 sequence (DNA): TGTGCCACCAGCAGAGATTTTCAGGGGACTGAAGCTTTCTTT. Its protein is CATSRDFQGTEAFF.

V and J are TRBV4-1 and TRBJ1-1, with 7 bases identical to TRBD1. CDR3 length: 14 amino acids. J gave up 6 bases and V 7 bases, and 11 bases lay outside the gene matches. The V gene's germline CDR1 is MGHRA and CDR2 YSYEKL. In DNA form, the CDR3 reads TGCGCCAGCAACCCCGACAGGGCGGTGGCTGAAGCTTTCTTT. Protein sequence: CASNPDRAVAEAFF.

This clone came up once. The rearrangement joins TRBV7-8 to TRBJ1-1, with 9 bases matching TRBD1. Germline assignment: CDR1 SGHVS and CDR2 FQNEAQ. The trim removed 3 bases at V and 1 base at J, leaving 12 bases unmatched. The CDR3 covers 18 residues. CDR3: CASSFVDRGVHGNTEAFF. CDR3 DNA: TGTGCCAGCAGCTTCGTGGACAGGGGAGTTCATGGGAACACTGAAGCTTTCTTT.

The sample holds one count of this clone. This chain joins TRBV21-1 and TRBJ2-6; the D call of TRBD1 is as the table states it, not checked on the DNA. TRBV21-1 is deemed a pseudogene. The length of the CDR3 is 18 residues. The CDR3 loop reads CASSKEAGGNSGANVLTF. CDR3 nucleotide sequence: TGTGCCAGCAGCAAAGAAGCAGGGGGGAACTCTGGGGCCAACGTCCTGACTTTC.

The chain has TRBV11-3 and TRBJ2-7, with 8 bases matching TRBD1. The CDR3 is made up of 14 amino acids. Germline loops: CDR1 SGHNT, CDR2 YENEEA. Trimming cost V 5 bases and J 5 bases; bases outside gene matches: 8. The CDR3 DNA follows: TGTGCCAGCAGCCCCGGACAGGGTGAGGACGAGCAGTACTTC. This codes for CASSPGQGEDEQYF.

V usage is TRBV9 and J usage is TRBJ2-3; TRBD2 matches 8 bases. Germline CDR1 is SGDLS and CDR2 is YYNGEE. V shed 0 bases and J 4 bases; nucleotides not matched to a gene: 7. CDR3 length equals 16 residues. The CDR3 coding sequence is TGTGCCAGCAGCGTAGGACCGGGGGGGGCTGCAGATACGCAGTATTTT. Protein sequence: CASSVGPGGAADTQYF.

The V gene is TRBV9, the J gene TRBJ2-2; TRBD2 matches at 9 bases. CDR3 size: 18 residues. Germline V CDR1 and CDR2: SGDLS, YYNGEE. V lost 4 bases to trimming and J lost 1 base; unmatched junction nucleotides: 11. CDR3 in DNA: TGTGCCAGCAGCTTGAGACCGGCTAGCGGGGAGAACACCGGGGAGCTGTTTTTT. The encoded protein is CASSLRPASGENTGELFF.

The chain is built from TRBV4-3 and TRBJ2-3; no clear D gene. This CDR3 has 15 residues. Germline loops: CDR1 LGHNA, CDR2 YSLEER. V lost 1 base and J 0 bases, leaving 8 bases between the germline ends. The CDR3 is CASSQVWQSTDTQYF. As DNA, the CDR3 is TGCGCCAGCAGCCAAGTTTGGCAGAGCACAGATACGCAGTATTTT.

This clone appeared once. CDR3: CASSRTDSGSRNEQYF. The CDR3 DNA reads TGTGCCAGCAGCCGAACAGATAGCGGGTCTAGGAACGAGCAGTACTTC. V and J are TRBV9 and TRBJ2-7; TRBD2 matches at 7 bases. This CDR3 spans 16 amino acids. In germline, CDR1 is SGDLS, CDR2 YYNGEE. V was pared by 4 bases and J by 5 bases, with 15 bases of the junction left unmatched.

This clone came up once. This chain joins TRBV5-4 and TRBJ2-3; tentatively, D is TRBD2 (6 bases). CDR3 length: 16 amino acids. CDR1 SGHNT and CDR2 YYREEE come from the germline V gene (reference sequence). V gave up 0 bases and J gave up 0 bases, with 11 bases separating them. The DNA for the CDR3 is TGTGCCAGCAGCTTGGAACTCGGGGGAAGCACAGATACGCAGTATTTT. This codes for CASSLELGGSTDTQYF.

This sequence joins TRBV19 and TRBJ2-1, with 14 bases lining up with TRBD2. The CDR3 extends over 14 amino acids. Germline-derived CDR1 and CDR2 are LNHDA and SQIVND (reference sequence). The V and J ends lost 4 bases and 7 bases, in that order; junction bases with no gene match: 0. CDR3 bases: TGTGCCAGTAGTAGGACTAGCGGGAGGAATGAGCAGTTCTTC. Residues: CASSRTSGRNEQFF.

The V gene is TRBV2, the J gene TRBJ1-1; D unresolved. Trimming took off 7 bases at V and 9 bases at J, with 15 bases between the two ends. Germline V gives CDR1 SNHLY, CDR2 FYNNEI. The CDR3 totals 12 residues. The CDR3 is CASTPEISQAFF. The CDR3 DNA follows: TGTGCCAGCACCCCAGAAATATCCCAAGCTTTCTTT.

The rearrangement links TRBV30 to TRBJ1-1, with TRBD1 matching 7 bases. V gave up 3 bases and J gave up 1 base; unmatched junction bases: 8. Germline V CDR1 and CDR2: GTSNPN, SVGIG (reference sequence). The CDR3 loop spans 15 amino acids. The CDR3 nucleotides read TGTGCCTGGAGCCCCCCTGGGACAGCGAACACTGAAGCTTTCTTT. Translating gives CAWSPPGTANTEAFF.

The genes are TRBV6-5 and TRBJ1-2; D remains ambiguous. Deletions cut 2 bases from V and 4 bases from J, with 11 bases between. CDR3 size: 14 residues. Germline CDR1 MNHEY, CDR2 SVGAGI. The CDR3 sequence: CASSYGSGLYGYTF. CDR3 nucleotides: TGTGCCAGCAGTTACGGCTCAGGCCTCTATGGCTACACCTTC.

The chain's CDR3 is CASEAGGSYNEQFF. As DNA, the CDR3 is TGTGCCAGCGAAGCGGGAGGGTCCTACAATGAGCAGTTCTTC. The chain joins TRBV19 to TRBJ2-1, with 10 bases matching TRBD2. From germline, CDR1 is LNHDA and CDR2 SQIVND (reference sequence). The ends lost 9 bases at V and 1 base at J; junction bases unmatched: 3. The CDR3 loop spans 14 amino acids. Looking up the rest from reference TRBV19 and TRBJ2-1 gives the full variable domain: DGGITQSPKYLFRKEGQNVTLSCEQNLNHDAMYWYRQDPGQGLRLIYYSQIVNDFQKGDIAEGYSVSREKKESFPLTVTSAQKNPTAFYLCASEAGGSYNEQFFGPGTRLTVL.

CDR3 in DNA: TGTGCCAGCAGCTCCGCTGGACAGGGGGCCGTCAATGAGCAGTTCTTC. Protein product: CASSSAGQGAVNEQFF. This chain connects TRBV7-2 to TRBJ2-1, with 11 nucleotides matching TRBD1. The length of the CDR3 is 16 residues. The V segment lost 4 bases and the J segment 6 bases; nucleotides outside the gene matches: 8. Germline CDR1 and CDR2: SGHTA and FQGNSA.

This chain connects TRBV6-1 to TRBJ1-4, with D hard to call. Germline assignment: CDR1 MNHNS and CDR2 SASEGT. Deletions cut 6 bases from V and 5 bases from J, with 10 bases between. The length of the CDR3 is 13 residues. The CDR3 nucleotides are TGTGCCAGCAGAAACACAGCAAATGAAAAACTGTTTTTT. Amino acid sequence: CASRNTANEKLFF.

The gene calls are TRBV7-2 and TRBJ2-1; TRBD2 aligns across 8 bases. The trim removed 5 bases at V and 7 bases at J, leaving 13 bases unmatched. Germline loops: CDR1 SGHTA, CDR2 FQGNSA. The CDR3 totals 16 residues. The CDR3 coding sequence is TGTGCCAGCAGCGCATACCATCGGACTAGCTCGAATGAGCAGTTCTTC. Encoded protein: CASSAYHRTSSNEQFF.

This clone appeared once. The gene calls are TRBV7-9 and TRBJ2-3; TRBD2 is a possible D gene (6 bases). The CDR3 is 15 amino acids. Germline CDR1 SEHNR, CDR2 FQNEAQ (reference sequence). V was clipped by 5 bases and J by 8 bases, with 20 bases between them. CDR3 loop: CASSQGRGGLTTQYF. The CDR3, as DNA: TGTGCCAGCAGCCAGGGCCGGGGAGGTTTGACTACGCAGTATTTT.

V and J are TRBV6-6 and TRBJ2-7, with TRBD1 matching over 10 bases. The CDR3 consists of 14 residues. With V trimmed by 2 bases and J by 7 bases, 5 bases remained unmatched. Germline lookup yields CDR1 MNHNY and CDR2 SVGAGI (reference sequence). CDR3 sequence: CASSYGTGAGEQYF. CDR3 sequence (DNA): TGTGCCAGCAGTTACGGGACAGGGGCCGGAGAGCAGTACTTC.

V gene TRBV6-4 combines with J gene TRBJ1-1, with D perhaps matching TRBD1 (5 bases). V was pared by 0 bases and J by 3 bases, with 11 bases between. The CDR3 sequence is 15 residues long. Germline V gene data show CDR1 as MRHNA and CDR2 as SNTAGT. As DNA, the CDR3 is TGTGCCAGCAGTGACTCCGGACACGGCGACACTGAAGCTTTCTTT. It encodes CASSDSGHGDTEAFF.

V is TRBV4-1 and J is TRBJ1-5; D perhaps matches TRBD1 (5 bases). CDR3 length: 18 residues. The V gene lost 0 bases and the J gene lost 0 bases, with 15 bases spanning the gap. The germline V gene encodes CDR1 MGHRA and CDR2 YSYEKL. DNA for the CDR3: TGCGCCAGCAGCCAAGATAGGCAGGGCGCGTATAGCAATCAGCCCCAGCATTTT. It encodes CASSQDRQGAYSNQPQHF.

The chain links TRBV14 to TRBJ2-3; the D gene is possibly TRBD1 (6 bases). The V and J ends lost 2 bases and 7 bases respectively, with 16 bases between them. CDR3 length equals 15 residues. Germline values: CDR1 SGHDN, CDR2 FVKESK. The CDR3 nucleotides read TGTGCCAGCAGCCAATCCGACAGGTTCTTGAATACGCAGTATTTT. Amino acids: CASSQSDRFLNTQYF.

The chain couples TRBV7-9 to TRBJ2-7, with D possibly being TRBD2 (6 bases). Between the trimmed V and J ends, which lost 4 bases and 13 bases, there was a span of 17 bases. Per germline, CDR1 SEHNR and CDR2 FQNEAQ (reference sequence). This CDR3 has 12 residues. The CDR3 bases are TGTGCCAGCAGCTCCAGACTAAGCGGGCCCTACTTC. Residues: CASSSRLSGPYF.

The J gene is TRBJ1-2, the V gene TRBV7-9; TRBD1 aligns across 7 bases. CDR1 and CDR2 from the germline V gene are SEHNR and FQNEAQ (reference sequence). This CDR3 has 15 residues. V was clipped by 5 bases and J by 6 bases; unmatched bases: 12. The CDR3 loop is CASSPAQGVLDGYTF. The DNA of the CDR3 is TGTGCCAGCAGCCCAGCCCAGGGGGTATTGGATGGCTACACCTTC.

The V call is TRBV7-9, the J call TRBJ2-2; D is possibly TRBD2 (5 bases). The CDR3 has 16 residues. Germline V gene sequence: CDR1 SEHNR, CDR2 FQNEAQ (reference sequence). V dropped 1 base and J dropped 1 base, with 10 bases sitting between them. The CDR3 DNA follows: TGTGCCAGCAGCTTAGGGATGAGGGAGAACACCGGGGAGCTGTTTTTT. This sequence encodes CASSLGMRENTGELFF.

This chain joins TRBV10-3 and TRBJ2-7; 11 bases align to TRBD2. The CDR3 has 14 amino acids. The V gene's germline CDR1 is ENHRY and CDR2 SYGVKD. The junction had 8 bases not matched to a gene; V was cut back by 11 bases and J by 2 bases. The CDR3 here is CASSSGGRPYEQYF. CDR3 nucleotide sequence: TGTGCCTCGTCTAGCGGGGGGCGCCCCTACGAGCAGTACTTC.

CDR3 sequence reads: CASSTGGTEAFF. The CDR3 region has the DNA TGTGCCAGCAGCACTGGAGGCACTGAAGCTTTCTTT. The chain carries TRBV28 and TRBJ1-1; D gene ambiguous. Trimming left V 6 bases short and J 4 bases short, with 9 bases between. CDR3 length: 12 residues. CDR1 and CDR2 from the germline V gene are MDHEN and SYDVKM.